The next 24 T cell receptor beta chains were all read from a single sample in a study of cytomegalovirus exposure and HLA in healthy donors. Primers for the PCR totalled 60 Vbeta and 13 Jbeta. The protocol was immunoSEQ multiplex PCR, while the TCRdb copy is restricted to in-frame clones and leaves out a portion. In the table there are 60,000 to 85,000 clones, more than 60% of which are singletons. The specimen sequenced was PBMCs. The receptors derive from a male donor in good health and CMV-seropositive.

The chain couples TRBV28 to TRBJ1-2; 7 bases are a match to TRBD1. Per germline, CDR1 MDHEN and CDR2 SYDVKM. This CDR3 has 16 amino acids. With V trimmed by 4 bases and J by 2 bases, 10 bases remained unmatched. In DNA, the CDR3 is TGTGCCAGCAGTTCCCCTCCTGGACAGGTGAACTATGGCTACACCTTC. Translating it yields CASSSPPGQVNYGYTF.

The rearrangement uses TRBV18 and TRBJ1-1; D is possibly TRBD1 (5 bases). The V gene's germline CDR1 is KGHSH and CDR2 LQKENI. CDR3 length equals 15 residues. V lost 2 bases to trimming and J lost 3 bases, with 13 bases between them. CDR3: CASSPSAGWDTEAFF. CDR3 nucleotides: TGTGCCAGCTCACCATCCGCAGGGTGGGACACTGAAGCTTTCTTT.

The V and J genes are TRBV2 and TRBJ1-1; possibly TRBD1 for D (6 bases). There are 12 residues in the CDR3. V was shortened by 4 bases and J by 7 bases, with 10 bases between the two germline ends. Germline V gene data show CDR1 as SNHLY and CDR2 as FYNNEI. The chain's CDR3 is CASSGTAGEAFF. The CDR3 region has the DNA TGTGCCAGCAGTGGGACAGCTGGTGAAGCTTTCTTT.

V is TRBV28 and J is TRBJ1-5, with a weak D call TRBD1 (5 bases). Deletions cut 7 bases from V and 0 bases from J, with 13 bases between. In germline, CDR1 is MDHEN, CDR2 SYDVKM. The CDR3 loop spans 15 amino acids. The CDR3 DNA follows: TGTGCCAGCAATTGGCAGGGTCTTAGCAATCAGCCCCAGCATTTT. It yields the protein CASNWQGLSNQPQHF.

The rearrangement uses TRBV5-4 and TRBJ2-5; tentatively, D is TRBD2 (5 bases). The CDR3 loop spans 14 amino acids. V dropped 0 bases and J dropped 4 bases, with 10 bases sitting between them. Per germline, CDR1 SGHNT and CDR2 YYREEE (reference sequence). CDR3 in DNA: TGTGCCAGCAGCTTGGGAGGGCAGAGAGAGACCCAGTACTTC. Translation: CASSLGGQRETQYF.

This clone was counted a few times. The CDR3: CASSALLNSPLHF. The CDR3 nucleotides read TGTGCCAGCAGTGCCTTACTTAATTCACCCCTCCACTTT. The V and J genes are TRBV27 and TRBJ1-6; D is uncertain. V was trimmed by 5 bases and J by 6 bases, leaving 8 bases between them. The CDR3 is made up of 13 amino acids. CDR1 MNHEY and CDR2 SMNVEV come from the germline V gene (reference sequence).

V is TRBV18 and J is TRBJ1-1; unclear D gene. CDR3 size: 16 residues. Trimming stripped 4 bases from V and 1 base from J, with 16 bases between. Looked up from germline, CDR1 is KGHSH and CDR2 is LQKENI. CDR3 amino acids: CASSLGIDGRNTEAFF. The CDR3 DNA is TGTGCCAGCTCACTAGGAATTGATGGGAGGAACACTGAAGCTTTCTTT.

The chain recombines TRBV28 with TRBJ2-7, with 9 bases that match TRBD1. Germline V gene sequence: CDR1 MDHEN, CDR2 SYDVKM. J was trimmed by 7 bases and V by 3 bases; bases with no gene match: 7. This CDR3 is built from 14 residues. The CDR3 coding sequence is TGTGCCAGCAGTTTCTTACAGGGGGCAGGGGAGCAGTACTTC. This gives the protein CASSFLQGAGEQYF.

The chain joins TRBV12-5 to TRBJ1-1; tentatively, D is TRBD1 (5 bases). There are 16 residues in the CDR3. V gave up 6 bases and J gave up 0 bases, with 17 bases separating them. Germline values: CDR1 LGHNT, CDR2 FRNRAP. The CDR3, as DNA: TGTGCTAGTGGCCCCGGGGGAGCCAGCATGAACACTGAAGCTTTCTTT. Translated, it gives CASGPGGASMNTEAFF.

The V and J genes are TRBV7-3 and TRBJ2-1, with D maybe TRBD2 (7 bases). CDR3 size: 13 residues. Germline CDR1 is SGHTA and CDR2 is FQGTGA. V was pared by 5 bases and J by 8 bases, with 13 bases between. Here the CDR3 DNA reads TGTGCCAGCAGCCTACGAGGGGGGGATGAGCAGTTCTTC. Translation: CASSLRGGDEQFF.

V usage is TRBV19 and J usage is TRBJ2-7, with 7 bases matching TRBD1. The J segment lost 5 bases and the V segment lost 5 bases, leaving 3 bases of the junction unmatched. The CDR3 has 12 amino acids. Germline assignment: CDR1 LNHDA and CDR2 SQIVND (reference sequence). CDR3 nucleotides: TGTGCCAGTAGTCGGACAGGCCACGAGCAGTACTTC. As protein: CASSRTGHEQYF.

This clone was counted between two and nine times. In DNA, the CDR3 is TGTGCCAGCAGCTTTTCCGGGGTGAACACTGAAGCTTTCTTT. Translation gives CASSFSGVNTEAFF. This rearrangement joins TRBV11-3 to TRBJ1-1; D unclear. V lost 3 bases, J lost 0 bases, and 8 bases lay in between. CDR1 is SGHNT and CDR2 is YENEEA in the germline V gene. There are 14 residues in the CDR3.

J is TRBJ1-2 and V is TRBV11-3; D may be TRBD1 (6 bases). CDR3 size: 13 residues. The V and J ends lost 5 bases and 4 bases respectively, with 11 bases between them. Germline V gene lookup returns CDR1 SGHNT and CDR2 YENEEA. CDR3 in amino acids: CASSPRGAYGYTF. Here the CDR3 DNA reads TGTGCCAGCAGCCCCCGGGGGGCCTATGGCTACACCTTC.

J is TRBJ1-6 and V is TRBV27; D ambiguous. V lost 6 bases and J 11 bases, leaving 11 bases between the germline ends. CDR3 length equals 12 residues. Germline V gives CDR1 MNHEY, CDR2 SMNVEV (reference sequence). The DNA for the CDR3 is TGTGCCAGCAGAATAGGGAGCACACCCCTCCACTTT. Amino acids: CASRIGSTPLHF.

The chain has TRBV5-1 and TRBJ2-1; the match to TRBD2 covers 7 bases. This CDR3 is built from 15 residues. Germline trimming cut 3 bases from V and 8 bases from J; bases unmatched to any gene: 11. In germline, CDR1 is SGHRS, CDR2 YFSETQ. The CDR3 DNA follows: TGCGCCAGCAGCTCACAGGCCCCCGGACTAGATGAGCAGTTCTTC. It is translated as CASSSQAPGLDEQFF.

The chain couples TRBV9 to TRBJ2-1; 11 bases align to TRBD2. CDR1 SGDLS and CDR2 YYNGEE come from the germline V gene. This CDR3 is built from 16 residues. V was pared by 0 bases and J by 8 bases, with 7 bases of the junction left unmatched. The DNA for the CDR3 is TGTGCCAGCAGCGTAGGGGCGCTAGCGGGGGGACATGAGCAGTTCTTC. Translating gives CASSVGALAGGHEQFF.

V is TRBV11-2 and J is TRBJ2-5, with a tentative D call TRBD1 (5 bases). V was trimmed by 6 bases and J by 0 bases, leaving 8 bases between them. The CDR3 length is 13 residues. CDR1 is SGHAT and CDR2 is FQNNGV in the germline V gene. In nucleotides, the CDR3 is TGTGCCAGCAGGTCAGGGTACCAAGAGACCCAGTACTTC. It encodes CASRSGYQETQYF. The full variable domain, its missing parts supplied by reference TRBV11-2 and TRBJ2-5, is EAGVAQSPRYKIIEKRQSVAFWCNPISGHATLYWYQQILGQGPKLLIQFQNNGVVDDSQLPKDRFSAERLKGVDSTLKIQPAKLEDSAVYLCASRSGYQETQYFGPGTRLLVL.

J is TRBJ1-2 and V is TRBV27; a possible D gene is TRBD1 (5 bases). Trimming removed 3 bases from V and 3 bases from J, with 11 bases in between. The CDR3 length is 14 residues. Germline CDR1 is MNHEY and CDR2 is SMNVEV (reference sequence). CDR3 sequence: CASSFRGVDYGYTF. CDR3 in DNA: TGTGCCAGCAGTTTTCGGGGGGTGGACTATGGCTACACCTTC.

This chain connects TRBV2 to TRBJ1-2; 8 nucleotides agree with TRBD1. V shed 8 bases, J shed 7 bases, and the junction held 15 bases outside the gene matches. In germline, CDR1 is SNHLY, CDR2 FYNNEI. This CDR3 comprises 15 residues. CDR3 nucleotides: TGTGCCAGCCGAAAGGGCAGGGGGCTTGACTGTGGCTACACCTTC. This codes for CASRKGRGLDCGYTF.

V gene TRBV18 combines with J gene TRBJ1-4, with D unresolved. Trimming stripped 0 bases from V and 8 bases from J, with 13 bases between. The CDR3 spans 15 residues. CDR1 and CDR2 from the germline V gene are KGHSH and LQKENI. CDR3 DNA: TGTGCCAGCTCACCACCGGTCATGGTACGGGAAAAACTGTTTTTT. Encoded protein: CASSPPVMVREKLFF.

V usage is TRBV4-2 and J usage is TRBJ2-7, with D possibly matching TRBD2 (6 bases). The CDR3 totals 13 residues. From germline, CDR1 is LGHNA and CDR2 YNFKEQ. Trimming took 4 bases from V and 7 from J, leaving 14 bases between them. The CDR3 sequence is CASSPRRGQEQYF. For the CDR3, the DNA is TGTGCCAGCAGCCCTCGGCGGGGCCAAGAGCAGTACTTC.

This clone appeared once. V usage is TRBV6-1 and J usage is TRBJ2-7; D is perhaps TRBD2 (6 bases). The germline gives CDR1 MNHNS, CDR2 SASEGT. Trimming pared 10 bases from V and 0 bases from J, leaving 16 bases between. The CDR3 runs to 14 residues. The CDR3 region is CATSPRGFSYEQYF. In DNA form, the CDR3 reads TGTGCCACCTCCCCCCGGGGGTTCTCCTACGAGCAGTACTTC.

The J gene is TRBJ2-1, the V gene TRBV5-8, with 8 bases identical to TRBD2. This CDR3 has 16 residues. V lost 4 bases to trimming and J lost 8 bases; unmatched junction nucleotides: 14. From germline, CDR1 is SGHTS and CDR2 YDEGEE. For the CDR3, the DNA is TGTGCCAGCAGCATCGGACTAGCTTCAACCCGCGATGAGCAGTTCTTC. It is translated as CASSIGLASTRDEQFF.

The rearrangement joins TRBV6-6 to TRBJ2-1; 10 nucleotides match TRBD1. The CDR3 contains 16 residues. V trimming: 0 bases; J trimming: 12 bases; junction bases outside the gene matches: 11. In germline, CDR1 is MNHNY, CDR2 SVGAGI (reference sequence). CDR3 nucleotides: TGTGCCAGCAGTTACTCCCCGGGACAGGGGAGGCAAGGGCAGTTCTTC. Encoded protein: CASSYSPGQGRQGQFF.